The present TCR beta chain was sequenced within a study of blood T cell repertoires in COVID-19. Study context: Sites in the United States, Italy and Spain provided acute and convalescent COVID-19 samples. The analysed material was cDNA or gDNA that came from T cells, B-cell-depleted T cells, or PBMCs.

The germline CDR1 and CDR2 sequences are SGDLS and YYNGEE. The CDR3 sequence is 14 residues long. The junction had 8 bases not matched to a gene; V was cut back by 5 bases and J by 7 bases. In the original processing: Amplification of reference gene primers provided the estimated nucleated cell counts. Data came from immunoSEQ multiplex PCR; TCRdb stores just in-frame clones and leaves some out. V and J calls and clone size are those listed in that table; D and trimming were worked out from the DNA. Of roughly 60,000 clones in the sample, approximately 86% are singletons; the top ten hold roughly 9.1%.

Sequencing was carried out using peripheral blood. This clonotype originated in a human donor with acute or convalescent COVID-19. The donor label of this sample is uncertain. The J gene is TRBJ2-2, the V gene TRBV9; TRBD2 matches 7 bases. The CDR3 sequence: CASSTAGVLGELFF. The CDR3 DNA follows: TGTGCCAGCAGTACGGCGGGAGTACTCGGGGAGCTGTTTTTT. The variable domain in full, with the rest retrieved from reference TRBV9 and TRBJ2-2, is DSGVTQTPKHLITATGQRVTLRCSPRSGDLSVYWYQQSLDQGLQFLIQYYNGEERAKGNILERFSAQQFPDLHSELNLSSLELGDSALYFCASSTAGVLGELFFGEGSRLTVL.